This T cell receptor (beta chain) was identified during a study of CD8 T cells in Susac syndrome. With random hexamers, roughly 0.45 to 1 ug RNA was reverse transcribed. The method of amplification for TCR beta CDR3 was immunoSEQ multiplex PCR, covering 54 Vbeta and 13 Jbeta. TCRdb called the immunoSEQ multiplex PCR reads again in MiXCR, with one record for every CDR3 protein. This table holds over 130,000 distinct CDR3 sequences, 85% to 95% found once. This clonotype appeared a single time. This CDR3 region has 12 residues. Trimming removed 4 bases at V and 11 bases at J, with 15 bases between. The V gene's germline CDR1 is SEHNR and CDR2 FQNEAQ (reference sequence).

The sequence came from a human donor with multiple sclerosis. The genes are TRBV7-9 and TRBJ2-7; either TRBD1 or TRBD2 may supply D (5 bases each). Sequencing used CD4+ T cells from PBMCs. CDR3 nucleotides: TGTGCCAGCAGCTACCGGGACCCCCGGAAGTACTTC. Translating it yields CASSYRDPRKYF.